This T cell receptor (beta chain) was profiled in a study of cytomegalovirus exposure and HLA in healthy donors. This CDR3 is built from 16 residues. Germline V lookup: CDR1 MNHEY, CDR2 SMNVEV (reference sequence). V was pared by 5 bases and J by 0 bases, with 4 bases of the junction left unmatched. Notes on this clone: The antigen is not known.

Study-wide results and limits: A later examination showed that TCR association rates differed by HLA locus, with DRB1 most and HLA-C fewest. After further analysis at a later stage, 16,951 TCR beta sequences were associated with HLA alleles at 0.05 false discovery rate.

Primers for the PCR totalled 60 Vbeta and 13 Jbeta. TCRdb's copy holds only in-frame clones and misses some; the assay was immunoSEQ multiplex PCR. The data show about 190,000 clones, around nine tenths seen once. At collection, donors were nominally healthy, but unrecorded immune exposures were probable. The source material was PBMCs. V is TRBV27 and J is TRBJ1-6; 7 nucleotides agree with TRBD1. This TCR derives from a young woman in good health and CMV-seronegative. DNA of the CDR3: TGTGCCAGCAGTCCGTACAGGGGCTCCTATAATTCACCCCTCCACTTT. This sequence encodes CASSPYRGSYNSPLHF.